The next 25 T cell receptor beta chains were all read from a single sample in a study of T cell responses to AZD1222 COVID-19 vaccine. Here immunoSEQ multiplex PCR was the method, and the copy in TCRdb shows in-frame clones only, minus some. The profile shows 95,000 to 100,000 clones, roughly 84% of them singletons. The sequencing used peripheral blood, collected on day 0 of AZD1222 vaccination. These receptors were collected from an adult in good health.

The CDR3 reads CASSLAPSYNEQFF. The DNA of the CDR3 is TGTGCCAGCAGCTTAGCCCCCTCCTACAATGAGCAGTTCTTC. The V and J genes are TRBV7-9 and TRBJ2-1; D is undetermined. Between the trimmed V and J ends, which lost 0 bases and 0 bases, there was a span of 3 bases. The CDR3 is 14 residues long. In germline, CDR1 is SEHNR, CDR2 FQNEAQ (reference sequence).

In this sample, this clone turned up a few times. The rearrangement links TRBV27 to TRBJ2-7, with D possibly called TRBD1 or TRBD2 (5 bases each). Germline CDR1 is MNHEY and CDR2 is SMNVEV (reference sequence). The CDR3 is 14 residues long. Trimming stripped 2 bases from V and 4 bases from J, with 12 bases between. CDR3 residues: CASSLRAEGYEQYF. DNA for the CDR3: TGTGCCAGCAGTTTAAGGGCCGAGGGGTACGAGCAGTACTTC.

The V and J genes are TRBV30 and TRBJ2-6; D gene ambiguous. The germline V gene has CDR1 GTSNPN and CDR2 SVGIG (reference sequence). Trimming stripped 8 bases from V and 1 base from J, with 3 bases between. The CDR3 runs to 11 residues. This CDR3 reads CAGSGANVLTF. CDR3 DNA sequence: TGTGCCGGTTCTGGGGCCAACGTCCTGACTTTC.

This chain uses TRBV4-2 with TRBJ2-3; 9 positions agree with TRBD2. Trimming took 3 bases from V and 3 from J; bases not matched to a gene: 16. Germline CDR1 reads LGHNA; CDR2 reads YNFKEQ. The CDR3 contains 19 residues. The CDR3 nucleotides read TGTGCCAGCAGCCATGAGACTAGCGGAGGCGGTAAGACGACAGATACGCAGTATTTT. Protein: CASSHETSGGGKTTDTQYF.

V and J are TRBV5-1 and TRBJ1-2; a weak D match, TRBD1 (6 bases). This CDR3 is built from 17 residues. Looked up from germline, CDR1 is SGHRS and CDR2 is YFSETQ. V was pared by 2 bases and J by 4 bases, with 21 bases between. This CDR3 reads CASSFAPEQGVFYGYTF. The CDR3 DNA sequence: TGCGCCAGCAGCTTTGCACCAGAACAGGGAGTATTCTATGGCTACACCTTC. Variable domain in full (rest from reference TRBV5-1 and TRBJ1-2): KAGVTQTPRYLIKTRGQQVTLSCSPISGHRSVSWYQQTPGQGLQFLFEYFSETQRNKGNFPGRFSGRQFSNSRSEMNVSTLELGDSALYLCASSFAPEQGVFYGYTFGSGTRLTVV.

The J gene is TRBJ2-7, the V gene TRBV7-9; perhaps TRBD1 as D (5 bases). The V gene's germline CDR1 is SEHNR and CDR2 FQNEAQ (reference sequence). The V end lost 5 bases, the J end lost 1 base, and 12 bases lay between the germline ends. The CDR3 is 14 residues long. In DNA, the CDR3 is TGTGCCAGCAGCCTTGACAGTTTTTCCTACGAGCAGTACTTC. Translating gives CASSLDSFSYEQYF.

The chain uses TRBV15 and TRBJ2-7; D remains ambiguous. The CDR3 is 14 residues long. Germline assignment: CDR1 LNHNV and CDR2 YYDKDF (reference sequence). The ends were cut back, 0 bases at V and 1 base at J, with 7 bases in the middle. The CDR3 loop is CATSRDQGSYEQYF. CDR3 nucleotide sequence: TGTGCCACCAGCAGAGATCAAGGGTCCTACGAGCAGTACTTC.

This chain links TRBV5-1 with TRBJ1-3; D ambiguous. Germline CDR1 is SGHRS and CDR2 is YFSETQ. Trimming shortened V by 0 bases and J by 0 bases, and 16 bases separated the two germline ends. The CDR3 loop spans 18 amino acids. CDR3 protein: CASSLGAVGGSSGNTIYF. DNA of the CDR3: TGCGCCAGCAGCTTGGGGGCAGTTGGAGGAAGCTCTGGAAACACCATATATTTT.

This CDR3 reads CATPDYANTGELFF. The CDR3 DNA is TGTGCCACTCCCGACTACGCGAACACCGGGGAGCTGTTTTTT. The chain uses TRBV24-1 and TRBJ2-2; weak D call: TRBD2 (5 bases). V was trimmed by 10 bases and J by 0 bases, leaving 11 bases between them. Germline V gene data show CDR1 as KGHDR and CDR2 as SFDVKD. The CDR3 loop spans 14 amino acids.

V gene TRBV6-5 combines with J gene TRBJ1-1; no clear D. Germline V gene lookup returns CDR1 MNHEY and CDR2 SVGAGI. Trimming pared 6 bases from V and 1 base from J, leaving 9 bases between. The CDR3 is 13 residues long. CDR3 residues: CASRISGNTEAFF. CDR3 coding DNA: TGTGCCAGCAGGATTTCGGGGAACACTGAAGCTTTCTTT.

The genes are TRBV12-3 or TRBV12-4 and TRBJ1-3; D is unclear. Trimming took 1 base from V and 4 from J, leaving 2 bases between them. This CDR3 spans 12 amino acids. The CDR3 protein is CASSLGGNTIYF. DNA of the CDR3: TGTGCCAGCAGTTTAGGGGGAAACACCATATATTTT.

This sequence joins TRBV18 and TRBJ1-2; possibly TRBD1 for D (5 bases). CDR3 size: 13 residues. Trimming stripped 3 bases from V and 2 bases from J, with 7 bases between. CDR1 is KGHSH, CDR2 LQKENI, per germline. DNA of the CDR3: TGTGCCAGCTCACCCCCAGGGAACTATGGCTACACCTTC. Its translation is CASSPPGNYGYTF.

This chain links TRBV11-2 with TRBJ2-1; 10 nucleotides match TRBD2. From germline, CDR1 is SGHAT and CDR2 FQNNGV. Trimming cost V 6 bases and J 5 bases; bases outside gene matches: 4. The CDR3 sequence is 14 residues long. The CDR3 coding sequence is TGTGCCAGCAGGACTAGCGGGTCGGACAATGAGCAGTTCTTC. Protein: CASRTSGSDNEQFF. Full variable domain (missing parts from reference TRBV11-2 and TRBJ2-1): EAGVAQSPRYKIIEKRQSVAFWCNPISGHATLYWYQQILGQGPKLLIQFQNNGVVDDSQLPKDRFSAERLKGVDSTLKIQPAKLEDSAVYLCASRTSGSDNEQFFGPGTRLTVL.

This clone was detected once. The chain recombines TRBV11-3 with TRBJ1-3, with D unresolved. The V end lost 0 bases, the J end lost 0 bases, and 6 bases lay between the germline ends. The CDR3 runs to 15 residues. Germline V gene lookup returns CDR1 SGHNT and CDR2 YENEEA. The CDR3 nucleotides read TGTGCCAGCAGCTTAGATGGGGACTCTGGAAACACCATATATTTT. This sequence encodes CASSLDGDSGNTIYF.

J is TRBJ1-1 and V is TRBV29-1; no clear D. Germline V CDR1 and CDR2: SQVTM, ANQGSEA. V dropped 6 bases and J dropped 3 bases, with 14 bases sitting between them. This CDR3 contains 13 residues. The CDR3 loop reads CSVHSSRDTEAFF. CDR3 nucleotides: TGCAGCGTACACAGCTCTCGGGACACTGAAGCTTTCTTT. Drawing the rest from reference TRBV29-1 and TRBJ1-1, the complete variable domain is SAVISQKPSRDICQRGTSLTIQCQVDSQVTMMFWYRQQPGQSLTLIATANQGSEATYESGFVIDKFPISRPNLTFSTLTVSNMSPEDSSIYLCSVHSSRDTEAFFGQGTRLTVV.

This clone turned up a few times. The gene calls are TRBV6-6 and TRBJ2-6, with D tentatively TRBD1 (6 bases). CDR1 MNHNY and CDR2 SVGAGI come from the germline V gene (reference sequence). The CDR3 extends over 14 amino acids. Trimming took off 6 bases at V and 2 bases at J, with 8 bases between the two ends. CDR3 residues: CASRDSTGANVLTF. The CDR3, as DNA: TGTGCCAGCAGGGACAGCACTGGGGCCAACGTCCTGACTTTC.

This chain uses TRBV20-1 with TRBJ2-1; D unclear. The CDR3 loop spans 14 amino acids. The germline V gene encodes CDR1 DFQATT and CDR2 SNEGSKA (reference sequence). The V end was cut by 3 bases, the J end by 2 bases, with 11 bases between. CDR3 in DNA: TGCAGTGCTAGTGGACGGCAGGCCTACAATGAGCAGTTCTTC. It translates to CSASGRQAYNEQFF.

The CDR3 nucleotides read TGTGCCAGCACCCCGTTCCCTAGCGGGAGGTCCTACAATGAGCAGTTCTTC. Its translation is CASTPFPSGRSYNEQFF. This chain links TRBV9 with TRBJ2-1; 11 bases align to TRBD2. The junction had 9 bases not matched to a gene; V was cut back by 6 bases and J by 1 base. The CDR3 has 17 amino acids. Germline V gives CDR1 SGDLS, CDR2 YYNGEE.

The V gene is TRBV6-5, the J gene TRBJ2-1, with 9 bases fitting TRBD2. The germline gives CDR1 MNHEY, CDR2 SVGAGI. The CDR3 is made up of 16 amino acids. V lost 3 bases and J lost 0; bases outside the gene matches: 3. The CDR3: CASSYYSGSSYNEQFF. For the CDR3, the DNA is TGTGCCAGCAGTTATTATAGCGGGAGCTCCTACAATGAGCAGTTCTTC.

The rearrangement links TRBV2 to TRBJ1-5; D unresolved. Per germline, CDR1 SNHLY and CDR2 FYNNEI. This CDR3 spans 13 amino acids. V shed 7 bases and J shed 2 bases, with 9 bases lying between them. CDR3 loop: CASTYERNQPQHF. The CDR3 region has the DNA TGTGCCAGCACATACGAACGCAATCAGCCCCAGCATTTT.

This clone was counted a single time. This rearrangement joins TRBV6-5 to TRBJ2-7, with D unclear. The germline CDR1 and CDR2 sequences are MNHEY and SVGAGI. This CDR3 region has 13 residues. Trimming pared 3 bases from V and 3 bases from J, leaving 9 bases between. CDR3 region: CASSYVENYEQYF. CDR3 bases: TGTGCCAGCAGTTATGTGGAGAACTACGAGCAGTACTTC.

The V and J genes are TRBV2 and TRBJ2-7; D is possibly TRBD2 (6 bases). V shed 7 bases and J shed 6 bases, with 16 bases lying between them. The CDR3 length is 13 residues. The germline V gene encodes CDR1 SNHLY and CDR2 FYNNEI. CDR3 coding DNA: TGTGCCAGCATTCGATGGGGGGTCGGCGAGCAGTACTTC. Translating it yields CASIRWGVGEQYF.

This clone was counted between two and nine times. The rearrangement joins TRBV3-1 (or the pseudogene TRBV3-2) to TRBJ2-3; 7 bases align to TRBD2. The trim removed 1 base at V and 2 bases at J, leaving 3 bases unmatched. CDR3 length: 15 residues. CDR1 is LGHDT, CDR2 YNNKEL, per germline (reference sequence). The CDR3 reads CASSQAGRPTDTQYF. CDR3 nucleotides: TGTGCCAGCAGCCAAGCCGGGAGGCCCACAGATACGCAGTATTTT.

This clone appeared a single time. V gene TRBV6-6 combines with J gene TRBJ1-5; 9 bases map to TRBD1. CDR3 length: 14 residues. Unmatched junction bases numbered 2, after V lost 4 bases and J lost 4 bases. The germline CDR1 and CDR2 sequences are MNHNY and SVGAGI (reference sequence). CDR3 nucleotide sequence: TGTGCCAGCAGTTTAGGACAGGGGAATCAGCCCCAGCATTTT. It yields the protein CASSLGQGNQPQHF.

V gene TRBV29-1 combines with J gene TRBJ1-5, with a weak D call TRBD1 (5 bases). This CDR3 spans 12 amino acids. Germline assignment: CDR1 SQVTM and CDR2 ANQGSEA. V gave up 4 bases and J gave up 6 bases, with 10 bases separating them. The DNA for the CDR3 is TGCAGCGTTGGGCAGGGAAGTCAGCCCCAGCATTTT. Its translation is CSVGQGSQPQHF.